The 14 T cell receptor beta chains below were found in one sample sequenced in a study of blood T cells in healthy people across ages. Primed by a sample-barcoded 5' primer and a J-beta primer mix, a second PCR proceeded for roughly 6 to 12 cycles. A single record per CDR3 protein comes from TCRdb applying MiXCR to the 5' RACE reads. The sample has around 1.5 million distinct CDR3 sequences, 40% to 50% seen once. The specimen was blood. These receptor sequences come from a woman aged 18 to 35 in good health.

The rearrangement joins TRBV12-3 or TRBV12-4 to TRBJ2-7; 7 bases match TRBD2. V lost 3 bases and J lost 3; bases outside the gene matches: 8. This CDR3 contains 15 residues. CDR3 region: CASSFQGLLRYEQYF. In nucleotides, the CDR3 is TGTGCCAGCAGTTTCCAGGGACTATTACGCTACGAGCAGTACTTC.

The V call is TRBV12-3 or TRBV12-4, the J call TRBJ2-7; perhaps TRBD2 as D (5 bases). The ends were cut back, 7 bases at V and 0 bases at J, with 10 bases in the middle. The CDR3 sequence is 13 residues long. CDR3 protein: CASTQADSYEQYF. The CDR3 DNA is TGTGCCAGCACCCAAGCGGACTCCTACGAGCAGTACTTC.

This clonotype was picked up a small number of times. The chain links TRBV20-1 to TRBJ1-1; possible D gene TRBD1, 5 bases. Trimming pared 1 base from V and 11 bases from J, leaving 17 bases between. CDR1 and CDR2 (germline): DFQATT, SNEGSKA (reference sequence). The CDR3 is made up of 13 amino acids. CDR3 nucleotide sequence: TGCAGTGCTAGAGCCCGGACGGGGACGGTGGCTTTCTTT. It is translated as CSARARTGTVAFF.

The V and J genes are TRBV18 and TRBJ2-5; no clear D gene. V lost 5 bases and J 2 bases, leaving 9 bases between the germline ends. The germline V gene encodes CDR1 KGHSH and CDR2 LQKENI. This CDR3 has 13 amino acids. The CDR3 region has the DNA TGTGCCAGCTCAAAAAACTCACAAGAGACCCAGTACTTC. Its translation: CASSKNSQETQYF.

This clonotype showed up many times. The gene calls are TRBV4-1 and TRBJ2-7; D unclear. The V gene lost 0 bases and the J gene lost 0 bases, with 9 bases spanning the gap. The germline gives CDR1 MGHRA, CDR2 YSYEKL. There are 15 residues in the CDR3. CDR3 coding DNA: TGCGCCAGCAGCCAAGATGGAGACCTCTCCTACGAGCAGTACTTC. It is translated as CASSQDGDLSYEQYF.

The genes are TRBV7-8 and TRBJ1-2; D remains ambiguous. V was shortened by 1 base and J by 4 bases, with 13 bases between the two germline ends. The CDR3 extends over 15 amino acids. Germline V gene sequence: CDR1 SGHVS, CDR2 FQNEAQ. This CDR3 reads CASSLGGMDPYGYTF. Written as DNA, the CDR3 is TGTGCCAGCAGCTTAGGTGGGATGGACCCCTATGGCTACACCTTC.

The rearrangement joins TRBV29-1 to TRBJ1-2; D unclear. The CDR3 covers 8 residues. CDR1 and CDR2 (germline): SQVTM, ANQGSEA. The V end was cut by 7 bases, the J end by 11 bases, with 8 bases between. In nucleotides, the CDR3 is TGCAGCGGAGGACCGTACACCTTC. This sequence encodes CSGGPYTF.

This clonotype was seen repeatedly, ten times or more. V and J are TRBV29-1 and TRBJ2-3; the D is unclear. The CDR3 runs 13 residues. Germline V gene lookup returns CDR1 SQVTM and CDR2 ANQGSEA. Trimming removed 3 bases at V and 4 bases at J, with 11 bases between. The CDR3 sequence is CSVDGVTADTQYF. The CDR3 nucleotides read TGCAGCGTTGATGGAGTAACGGCAGATACGCAGTATTTT.

This sequence joins TRBV27 and TRBJ1-2; possible D gene TRBD1, 6 bases. The length of the CDR3 is 13 residues. V lost 3 bases and J 6 bases, leaving 11 bases between the germline ends. The V gene's germline CDR1 is MNHEY and CDR2 SMNVEV (reference sequence). DNA for the CDR3: TGTGCCAGCAGTTTTGACAGGTACAATGGCTACACCTTC. The encoded protein is CASSFDRYNGYTF.

CDR3 DNA sequence: TGTGCCAGCAGCCCCCCGACAGGGGGTTCACCCCTCCACTTT. This encodes CASSPPTGGSPLHF. The chain combines TRBV3-1 with TRBJ1-6, with 9 bases that match TRBD1. The CDR3 covers 14 residues. Germline trimming cut 4 bases from V and 9 bases from J; bases unmatched to any gene: 4. CDR1 is LGHDT, CDR2 YNNKEL, per germline (reference sequence).

This clonotype was seen only a few times. The chain uses TRBV29-1 and TRBJ1-6, with D perhaps TRBD1 (6 bases). From germline, CDR1 is SQVTM and CDR2 ANQGSEA. The CDR3 contains 14 residues. V lost 7 bases, J lost 13 bases, and 23 bases lay in between. DNA for the CDR3: TGCAGCGCCCGGGTAGGGTACAGGGTTGGGCCCCTCCACTTT. Protein: CSARVGYRVGPLHF. Combining the CDR3 with reference TRBV29-1 and TRBJ1-6 gives the whole variable domain SAVISQKPSRDICQRGTSLTIQCQVDSQVTMMFWYRQQPGQSLTLIATANQGSEATYESGFVIDKFPISRPNLTFSTLTVSNMSPEDSSIYLCSARVGYRVGPLHFGNGTRLTVT.

This clonotype was picked up a small number of times. This sequence joins TRBV29-1 and TRBJ2-7; no definite D call. The CDR3 runs 12 residues. Trimming stripped 4 bases from V and 1 base from J, with 8 bases between. Germline CDR1 reads SQVTM; CDR2 reads ANQGSEA. The CDR3 bases are TGCAGCGTTGTTGACGAGTCCTACGAGCAGTACTTC. It encodes CSVVDESYEQYF.

The chain is built from TRBV12-3 or TRBV12-4 and TRBJ1-2; the match to TRBD1 covers 7 bases. The CDR3 loop spans 16 amino acids. The trim removed 3 bases at V and 3 bases at J, leaving 10 bases unmatched. CDR3 protein: CASSLGRRQGDYGYTF. For the CDR3, the DNA is TGTGCCAGCAGTTTGGGGAGGCGACAGGGTGACTATGGCTACACCTTC.

J is TRBJ2-3 and V is TRBV7-9; a weak D match, TRBD1 (5 bases). Germline loops: CDR1 SEHNR, CDR2 FQNEAQ (reference sequence). V shed 5 bases and J shed 0 bases, with 12 bases lying between them. The CDR3 spans 15 residues. The CDR3 is CASSLRVASTDTQYF. CDR3 in DNA: TGTGCCAGCAGCCTCAGGGTAGCTAGCACAGATACGCAGTATTTT.